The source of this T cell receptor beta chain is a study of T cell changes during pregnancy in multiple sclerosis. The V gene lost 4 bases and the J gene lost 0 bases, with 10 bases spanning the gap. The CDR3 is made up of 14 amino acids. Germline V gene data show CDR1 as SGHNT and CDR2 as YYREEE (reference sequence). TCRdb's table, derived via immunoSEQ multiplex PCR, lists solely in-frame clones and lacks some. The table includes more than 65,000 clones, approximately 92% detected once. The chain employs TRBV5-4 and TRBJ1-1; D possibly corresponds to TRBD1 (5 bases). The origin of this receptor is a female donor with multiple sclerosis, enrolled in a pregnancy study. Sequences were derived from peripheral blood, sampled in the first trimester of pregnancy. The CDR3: CASSTGGMNTEAFF. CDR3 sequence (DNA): TGTGCCAGCAGCACGGGGGGAATGAACACTGAAGCTTTCTTT.